This entry lists 26 T cell receptor beta chains sequenced from one sample in a study of T cell changes during pregnancy in multiple sclerosis. Produced via immunoSEQ multiplex PCR; TCRdb's table is partial and in-frame only. The sample gives over 40,000 clones, around 92% of which show up once; under 2.5% is in the top ten. This material consisted of peripheral blood, taken in the third trimester of pregnancy. Receptor source: a female donor with multiple sclerosis, enrolled in a pregnancy study.

CDR3 region: CASSQEPQRETSTDTQYF. CDR3 coding DNA: TGCGCCAGCAGCCAAGAGCCCCAGCGGGAGACCAGCACAGATACGCAGTATTTT. The chain joins TRBV4-1 to TRBJ2-3; TRBD2 matches at 8 bases. With V trimmed by 0 bases and J by 0 bases, 8 bases remained unmatched. Germline loops: CDR1 MGHRA, CDR2 YSYEKL. The length of the CDR3 is 18 residues.

This sequence joins TRBV6-5 and TRBJ2-1; the match to TRBD2 covers 8 bases. CDR1 MNHEY and CDR2 SVGAGI come from the germline V gene. The CDR3 covers 14 residues. V was clipped by 8 bases and J by 8 bases; unmatched bases: 11. The CDR3: CASGAGLATDEQFF. For the CDR3, the DNA is TGTGCCAGCGGAGCAGGACTAGCAACGGATGAGCAGTTCTTC.

The chain carries TRBV19 and TRBJ2-1; maybe TRBD2 (6 bases). Germline CDR1 and CDR2: LNHDA and SQIVND (reference sequence). CDR3 length: 16 amino acids. The ends were cut back, 3 bases at V and 0 bases at J, with 12 bases in the middle. Written as DNA, the CDR3 is TGTGCCAGTAGTATTCGGCGGGAACGCTCCTACAATGAGCAGTTCTTC. Residues: CASSIRRERSYNEQFF.

J is TRBJ1-1 and V is TRBV5-4, with D hard to call. From germline, CDR1 is SGHNT and CDR2 YYREEE (reference sequence). V was cut by 0 bases and J by 1 base, with 13 bases left in between. This CDR3 spans 16 amino acids. The CDR3 reads CASSLDPGSTNTEAFF. Written as DNA, the CDR3 is TGTGCCAGCAGCTTGGACCCGGGATCTACGAACACTGAAGCTTTCTTT.

The chain carries TRBV19 and TRBJ2-4; tentatively, D is TRBD1 (5 bases). Germline CDR1 and CDR2: LNHDA and SQIVND (reference sequence). The V gene lost 6 bases and the J gene lost 0 bases, with 12 bases spanning the gap. The CDR3 runs to 15 residues. The CDR3 sequence is CASRETVLAKNIQYF. The CDR3 nucleotides are TGTGCCAGTAGGGAGACAGTTCTAGCCAAAAACATTCAGTACTTC.

On this clone: Germline and junction disagree at one end, which may indicate a read error. The CDR3 region is CASKSGTYEQHF. The CDR3 nucleotides are TGTGCCAGCAAAAGCGGAACCTACGAGCAGCACTTC. The chain employs TRBV28 and TRBJ2-7, with a tentative D call TRBD2 (5 bases). Germline V gene data show CDR1 as MDHEN and CDR2 as SYDVKM. This CDR3 contains 12 residues. The whole variable domain, remainder taken from reference TRBV28 and TRBJ2-7, is DVKVTQSSRYLVKRTGEKVFLECVQDMDHENMFWYRQDPGLGLRLIYFSYDVKMKEKGDIPEGYSVSREKKERFSLILESASTNQTSMYLCASKSGTYEQHFGPGTRLTVT.

This chain joins TRBV5-1 and TRBJ2-1, with D unresolved. Germline CDR1 SGHRS, CDR2 YFSETQ. CDR3 length equals 13 residues. The V gene lost 4 bases and the J gene lost 3 bases, with 8 bases spanning the gap. The CDR3 DNA follows: TGCGCCAGCAGCCCCAGGAACTACAATGAGCAGTTCTTC. Amino acids: CASSPRNYNEQFF.

V is TRBV2 and J is TRBJ1-1, with D tentatively TRBD1 (6 bases). Deletions cut 8 bases from V and 2 bases from J, with 12 bases between. The CDR3 is 13 residues long. Germline CDR1 SNHLY, CDR2 FYNNEI. The CDR3 spells CASYREKNTEAFF. The CDR3 region has the DNA TGTGCCAGCTACAGGGAGAAAAACACTGAAGCTTTCTTT.

V and J are TRBV6-4 and TRBJ2-1, with 10 bases matching TRBD2. Germline loops: CDR1 MRHNA, CDR2 SNTAGT. This CDR3 comprises 15 residues. V dropped 5 bases and J dropped 9; count of bases not matched to a gene: 10. CDR3 sequence: CASSSSGTSESEQFF. The CDR3 DNA sequence: TGTGCCAGCAGTTCGTCCGGGACTAGCGAAAGTGAGCAGTTCTTC.

This sequence joins TRBV15 and TRBJ2-1, with TRBD1 identical over 10 bases. The ends lost 2 bases at V and 10 bases at J; junction bases unmatched: 8. This CDR3 is built from 15 residues. In germline, CDR1 is LNHNV, CDR2 YYDKDF (reference sequence). CDR3 in amino acids: CATSRPGQGGREQFF. Here the CDR3 DNA reads TGTGCCACCAGCAGACCCGGACAGGGGGGGCGGGAGCAGTTCTTC.

V and J are TRBV7-2 and TRBJ2-2; D is unresolved. With 5 bases removed from V and 0 bases from J, the gap between germline ends came to 22 bases. Germline V gives CDR1 SGHTA, CDR2 FQGNSA. The CDR3 covers 19 residues. The CDR3 DNA reads TGTGCCAGCAGCCTAAATAGCCGAGCAGACCTATCGAACACCGGGGAGCTGTTTTTT. It translates to CASSLNSRADLSNTGELFF.

The gene calls are TRBV25-1 and TRBJ2-7; TRBD2 might be the D (6 bases). Germline loops: CDR1 MGHDK, CDR2 SYGVNS. V lost 8 bases, J lost 2 bases, and 10 bases lay in between. The CDR3 is 12 residues long. CDR3 loop: CASGSGTYEQYF. The CDR3 DNA reads as TGTGCCAGCGGTAGCGGCACCTACGAGCAGTACTTC.

A remark on this clone: This same CDR3 is encoded by further DNA sequences in the sample. The chain employs TRBV6-5 and TRBJ1-1; D unresolved. Germline V gene data show CDR1 as MNHEY and CDR2 as SVGAGI. Trimming took off 0 bases at V and 2 bases at J, with 7 bases between the two ends. This CDR3 contains 14 residues. The CDR3 DNA is TGTGCCAGCAGTTACTCGGGCAGAAACACTGAAGCTTTCTTT. The encoded protein is CASSYSGRNTEAFF.

The chain employs TRBV6-1 and TRBJ1-5, with D maybe TRBD1 (5 bases). Germline-derived CDR1 and CDR2 are MNHNS and SASEGT. This CDR3 is built from 15 residues. V was trimmed by 1 base and J by 4 bases, leaving 11 bases between them. This chain's CDR3 is CASSEEVAGNQPQHF. For the CDR3, the DNA is TGTGCCAGCAGTGAAGAAGTGGCAGGGAATCAGCCCCAGCATTTT.

This clone was seen a few times. The chain joins TRBV19 to TRBJ2-1; D might be TRBD1 (5 bases). Germline CDR1 LNHDA, CDR2 SQIVND (reference sequence). This CDR3 contains 12 residues. Trimming took off 6 bases at V and 8 bases at J, with 11 bases between the two ends. The CDR3 nucleotides are TGTGCCAGTAGCCGAGAAGGGGATGAGCAGTTCTTC. This encodes CASSREGDEQFF.

The CDR3 reads CASSQEGLVGGANVLTF. For the CDR3, the DNA is TGTGCCAGCAGCCAAGAAGGACTAGTTGGCGGGGCCAACGTCCTGACTTTC. V is TRBV4-2 and J is TRBJ2-6; TRBD2 matches at 7 bases. Trimming cost V 0 bases and J 4 bases; bases outside gene matches: 6. Germline values: CDR1 LGHNA, CDR2 YNFKEQ. There are 17 residues in the CDR3.

The V call is TRBV6-1, the J call TRBJ2-7; 7 bases align to TRBD1. The CDR3 loop spans 18 amino acids. Germline V gene sequence: CDR1 MNHNS, CDR2 SASEGT. The trim removed 4 bases at V and 2 bases at J, leaving 17 bases unmatched. CDR3 loop: CASSARFPSRTGAYEQYF. CDR3 nucleotides: TGTGCCAGCAGTGCTCGGTTTCCATCGAGGACAGGAGCCTACGAGCAGTACTTC.

The V gene is TRBV7-2, the J gene TRBJ2-7, with a possible D match to TRBD2 (5 bases). Trimming removed 5 bases at V and 6 bases at J, with 14 bases between. The CDR3 has 13 amino acids. The germline V gene encodes CDR1 SGHTA and CDR2 FQGNSA. The CDR3 is CASSPRWAGEQYF. The CDR3 DNA reads as TGTGCCAGCAGCCCGCGGTGGGCGGGCGAGCAGTACTTC.

The rearrangement links TRBV10-3 to TRBJ2-1; the D gene is possibly TRBD2 (6 bases). The CDR3 loop spans 15 amino acids. The ends were cut back, 3 bases at V and 5 bases at J, with 14 bases in the middle. Per germline, CDR1 ENHRY and CDR2 SYGVKD. This CDR3 is CAISEWGGVDNEQFF. CDR3 coding DNA: TGTGCCATCAGTGAATGGGGCGGGGTGGACAATGAGCAGTTCTTC.

This clone was found once. The chain is built from TRBV6-5 and TRBJ2-1; TRBD2 aligns across 8 bases. This CDR3 is built from 12 residues. Germline loops: CDR1 MNHEY, CDR2 SVGAGI. The V gene end was trimmed by 11 bases and the J gene end by 9 bases; junction bases not matched to a gene: 9. The CDR3 DNA reads as TGTGCCGGAGCGGGAGCGAGGGTTGAGCAGTTCTTC. Amino acid sequence: CAGAGARVEQFF.

The V gene is TRBV5-1, the J gene TRBJ2-1; 10 bases map to TRBD2. Trimming cost V 0 bases and J 8 bases; bases outside gene matches: 8. The CDR3 consists of 16 residues. Germline V lookup: CDR1 SGHRS, CDR2 YFSETQ. CDR3 sequence (DNA): TGCGCCAGCAGCTTGGCCGGGCTAGCGGGAGTAGATGAGCAGTTCTTC. Translation gives CASSLAGLAGVDEQFF. The variable domain in full, completed from reference TRBV5-1 and TRBJ2-1, reads KAGVTQTPRYLIKTRGQQVTLSCSPISGHRSVSWYQQTPGQGLQFLFEYFSETQRNKGNFPGRFSGRQFSNSRSEMNVSTLELGDSALYLCASSLAGLAGVDEQFFGPGTRLTVL.

This clone was counted once. The chain uses TRBV7-8 and TRBJ2-1, with 14 bases lining up with TRBD2. V shed 4 bases and J 9 bases; nucleotides not matched to a gene: 11. The CDR3 spans 17 residues. Germline CDR1 and CDR2: SGHVS and FQNEAQ. CDR3 in DNA: TGTGCCAGCAGCTCTATGGGGACTAGCGGGAGTTCGCGTGAGCAGTTCTTC. This codes for CASSSMGTSGSSREQFF. The full variable domain, in which reference TRBV7-8 and TRBJ2-1 provide the parts outside the CDR3, is GAGVSQSPRYKVAKRGQDVALRCDPISGHVSLFWYQQALGQGPEFLTYFQNEAQLDKSGLPSDRFFAERPEGSVSTLKIQRTQQEDSAVYLCASSSMGTSGSSREQFFGPGTRLTVL.

The CDR3 sequence: CASSPGVQGGNTEAFF. The CDR3 bases are TGTGCCAGTAGTCCAGGGGTACAGGGCGGGAACACTGAAGCTTTCTTT. This sequence joins TRBV19 and TRBJ1-1, with D perhaps matching TRBD1 (6 bases). The germline gives CDR1 LNHDA, CDR2 SQIVND (reference sequence). The CDR3 is 16 amino acids. The V end lost 5 bases, the J end lost 1 base, and 17 bases lay between the germline ends.

The chain joins TRBV9 to TRBJ2-3, with TRBD1 as a possible D gene (6 bases). CDR3 length: 15 residues. V was shortened by 0 bases and J by 2 bases, with 10 bases between the two germline ends. Germline V lookup: CDR1 SGDLS, CDR2 YYNGEE. For the CDR3, the DNA is TGTGCCAGCAGCGTAGAAGGGGGAGACACAGATACGCAGTATTTT. Translating gives CASSVEGGDTDTQYF.

The chain has TRBV28 and TRBJ1-6; D perhaps matches TRBD1 (5 bases). The CDR3 extends over 14 amino acids. Germline V lookup: CDR1 MDHEN, CDR2 SYDVKM. Deletions cut 6 bases from V and 10 bases from J, with 16 bases between. The CDR3 spells CASSYVRGESPLHF. The DNA for the CDR3 is TGTGCCAGCAGCTATGTACGGGGGGAGTCACCCCTCCACTTT.

The chain combines TRBV2 with TRBJ1-1; 9 bases map to TRBD1. The CDR3 is made up of 20 amino acids. Germline V gene lookup returns CDR1 SNHLY and CDR2 FYNNEI. The V gene end was trimmed by 5 bases and the J gene end by 3 bases; junction bases not matched to a gene: 22. The chain's CDR3 is CASSKPKAPGTGTVDTEAFF. CDR3 nucleotide sequence: TGTGCCAGCAGTAAACCAAAAGCGCCCGGGACAGGGACGGTGGACACTGAAGCTTTCTTT.